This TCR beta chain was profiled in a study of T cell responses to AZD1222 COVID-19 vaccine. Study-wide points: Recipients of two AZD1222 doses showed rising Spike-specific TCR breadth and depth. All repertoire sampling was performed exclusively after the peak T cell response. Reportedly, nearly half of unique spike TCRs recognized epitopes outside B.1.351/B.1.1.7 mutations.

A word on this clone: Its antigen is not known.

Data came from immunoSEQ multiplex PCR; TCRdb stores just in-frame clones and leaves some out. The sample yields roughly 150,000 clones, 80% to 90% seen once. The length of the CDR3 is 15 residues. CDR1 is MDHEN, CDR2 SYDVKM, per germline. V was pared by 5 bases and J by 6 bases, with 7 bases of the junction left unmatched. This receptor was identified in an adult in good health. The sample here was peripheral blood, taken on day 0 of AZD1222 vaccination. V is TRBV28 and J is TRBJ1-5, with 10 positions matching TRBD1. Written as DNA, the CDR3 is TGTGCCAGCAGTAAACGGACAGGGGGGGGTCAGCCCCAGCATTTT. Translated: CASSKRTGGGQPQHF.